These T cell receptor beta chains were read from a single sample in a study of T cells in Graves' hyperthyroidism and ophthalmopathy. TCRdb re-derived calls from the multiplex PCR reads in MiXCR, one entry per CDR3 protein. The repertoire holds around 600,000 distinct CDR3 sequences, with 14% as singletons. Sequences were obtained from blood. These TCRs come from a woman between 18 and 30 years old with Graves' ophthalmopathy. CDR3s include the opening cysteine and the closing phenylalanine or tryptophan. The D gene is left open where the match is weak. Not all rows give a size; the values are once, few, many and, for expanded clones, a class.

size	J	V	D	CDR3	DNA
few	TRBJ2-2	TRBV2	TRBD1	CASSEASGGGTGELFF	TGTGCCAGCAGTGAAGCTTCAGGGGGTGGGACCGGGGAGCTGTTTTTT
many	TRBJ2-6	TRBV11-2	TRBD1	CASSSDRTDVLTF	TGTGCCAGCAGCTCGGACAGGACGGACGTCCTGACTTTC
many	TRBJ2-2	TRBV6-1	-	CASSYQNTGELFF	TGTGCCAGCAGTTATCAGAACACCGGGGAGCTGTTTTTT
-	TRBJ1-3	TRBV7-6	TRBD1	CASSLAFKRRGHERTIYF	TGTGCCAGCAGCTTAGCATTTAAGAGGAGGGGGCATGAACGCACCATATATTTT
many	TRBJ2-7	TRBV27	TRBD1	CASSSPTGVVYEQYF	TGTGCCAGCAGTTCTCCGACAGGGGTCGTCTACGAGCAGTACTTC
few	TRBJ1-1	TRBV7-3	TRBD1	CASSLTVRGPLNTEAFF	TGTGCCAGCAGCTTAACGGTCAGGGGGCCCCTGAACACTGAAGCTTTCTTT
many	TRBJ2-7	TRBV11-2	TRBD2	CASSFYLRREGSYEQYF	TGTGCCAGCAGCTTCTACCTTCGGCGGGAGGGCTCCTACGAGCAGTACTTC
many	TRBJ2-3	TRBV3-1	-	CASSQRPDTQYF	TGTGCCAGCAGCCAAAGACCCGATACGCAGTATTTT
-	TRBJ1-6	TRBV20-1	-	CSAPRGVQSPYYNSPLHF	TGCAGTGCCCCCCGTGGGGTTCAGTCCCCCTACTATAATTCACCCCTCCACTTT
many	TRBJ2-3	TRBV12-3/TRBV12-4	-	CASSKAGDTQYF	TGTGCCAGCAGTAAGGCTGGGGATACGCAGTATTTT
many	TRBJ1-1	TRBV5-1	-	CASSLGQQMNTEAFF	TGCGCCAGCAGCTTGGGGCAGCAGATGAACACTGAAGCTTTCTTT
many	TRBJ1-2	TRBV10-3	-	CAIKTTGVENYGYTF	TGTGCCATCAAAACAACAGGAGTTGAAAACTATGGCTACACCTTC
few	TRBJ2-1	TRBV20-1	TRBD2	CSARDFDRGDKRLAVYNEQFF	TGCAGTGCTAGAGATTTTGATCGCGGAGATAAAAGGCTAGCGGTCTACAATGAGCAGTTCTTC